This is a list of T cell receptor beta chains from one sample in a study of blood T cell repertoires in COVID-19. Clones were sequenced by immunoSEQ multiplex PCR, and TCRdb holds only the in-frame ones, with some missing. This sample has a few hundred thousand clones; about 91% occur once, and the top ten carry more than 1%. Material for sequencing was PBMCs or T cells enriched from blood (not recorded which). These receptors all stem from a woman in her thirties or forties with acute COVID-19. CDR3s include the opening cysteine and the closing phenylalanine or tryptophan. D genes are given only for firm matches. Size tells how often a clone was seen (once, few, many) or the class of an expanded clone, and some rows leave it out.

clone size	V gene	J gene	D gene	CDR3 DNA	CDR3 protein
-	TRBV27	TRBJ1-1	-	TGTGCCAGCAGTCTAGGGTTTGAGGGGAACACTGAAGCTTTCTTT	CASSLGFEGNTEAFF
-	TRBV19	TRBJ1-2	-	TGTGCCAGTAGACCAGGGGCTCAAAACTATGGCTACACCTTC	CASRPGAQNYGYTF
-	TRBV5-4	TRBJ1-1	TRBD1	TGTGCCAGCAGCTTGGGACAGGGTAAGGCCACTGAAGCTTTCTTT	CASSLGQGKATEAFF
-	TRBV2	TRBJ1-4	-	TGTGCCAGCAGTATAGAAGTGCGGAATGAAAAACTGTTTTTT	CASSIEVRNEKLFF
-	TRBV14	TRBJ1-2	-	TGTGCCAGCAGCCAAGATATCGGGTCCTTCCTGGGCTACACCTTC	CASSQDIGSFLGYTF
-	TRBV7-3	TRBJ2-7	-	TGTGCCAGCAGCTTAGATCCAGGTGGTGAGCAGTACTTC	CASSLDPGGEQYF
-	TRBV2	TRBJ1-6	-	TGTGCCAGCAGTGAAGAGGAGTCCAGATCACCCCTCCACTTT	CASSEEESRSPLHF
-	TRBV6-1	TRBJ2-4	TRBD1	TGTGCCAGCAGTGAAAACAGGGCGACAGGGCTTCTGGCCAAAAACATTCAGTACTTC	CASSENRATGLLAKNIQYF
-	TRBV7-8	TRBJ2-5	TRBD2	TGTGCCAGCAGCTTAGGTCTGCTAGCGGGAGCTTGGGAGACCCAGTACTTC	CASSLGLLAGAWETQYF
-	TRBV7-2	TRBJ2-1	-	TGTGCCAGCAGCATACAGAGCAGCTCCTACAATGAGCAGTTCTTC	CASSIQSSSYNEQFF
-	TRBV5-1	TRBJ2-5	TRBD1	TGCGCCAGCAGTTGGGGACAGGGGGCCGTGATGGAGACCCAGTACTTC	CASSWGQGAVMETQYF
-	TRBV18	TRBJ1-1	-	TGTGCCAGCTCACCACGGCCAGGGGAAAACACTGAAGCTTTCTTT	CASSPRPGENTEAFF
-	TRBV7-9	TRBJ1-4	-	TGTGCCAGCGGGGAGGCTACCTCCGAAAAACTGTTTTTT	CASGEATSEKLFF
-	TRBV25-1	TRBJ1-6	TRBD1	TGTGCCAGCAGTGATTTCCAGGGGGCCAATTCACCCCTCCACTTT	CASSDFQGANSPLHF
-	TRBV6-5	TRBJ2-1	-	TGTGCCAGCAGTTACCAGGGACAAGAGCTGTTCTTC	CASSYQGQELFF
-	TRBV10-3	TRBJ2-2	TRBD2	TGTGCCATCAGTGAGTTAGCGGCGGCTAGCGGGAGTGTTCGCACCGGGGAGCTGTTTTTT	CAISELAAASGSVRTGELFF
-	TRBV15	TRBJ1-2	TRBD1	TGTGCCACCAGCAAAGGGACAGGGAATAACTATGGCTACACCTTC	CATSKGTGNNYGYTF
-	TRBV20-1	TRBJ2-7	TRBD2	TGCAGTGCTAGTGGGACTAGCGGGAGAACATACGAGCAGTACTTC	CSASGTSGRTYEQYF
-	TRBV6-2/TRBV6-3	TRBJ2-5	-	TGTGCCAGCAGTCCAACAGGCGTACCTCAAGAGACCCAGTACTTC	CASSPTGVPQETQYF
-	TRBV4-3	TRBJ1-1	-	TGCGCCAGCAGCCAAGTTACAGGGAACACTGAAGCTTTCTTT	CASSQVTGNTEAFF
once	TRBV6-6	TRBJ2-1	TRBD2	TGTGCCAGCAGCCTTCTAGCGGGTGGGTACAATGAGCAGTTCTTC	CASSLLAGGYNEQFF
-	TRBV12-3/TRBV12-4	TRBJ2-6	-	TGTGCCAGCAGTCCCCAGGGTACTATTTTGACTTTC	CASSPQGTILTF
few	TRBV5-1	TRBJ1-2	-	TGCGCCAGCAGCTTGGCCTATAGGACACAGGGCTACACCTTC	CASSLAYRTQGYTF
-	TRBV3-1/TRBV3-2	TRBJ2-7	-	TGTGCCAGCAGCCAAATGGGAGGTTACGAGCAGTACTTC	CASSQMGGYEQYF
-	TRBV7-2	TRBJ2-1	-	TGTGCCAGCAGCCCCACCCCGAGCTCCTACAATGAGCAGTTCTTC	CASSPTPSSYNEQFF
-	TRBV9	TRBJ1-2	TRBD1	TGTGCCAGCAGCGTCATTCCGGGACAGGCCATCGCGGGCTACACCTTC	CASSVIPGQAIAGYTF
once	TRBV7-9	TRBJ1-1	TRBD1	TGTGCCAGCAGCCAACCTCAGGGGGAGTTCCCTGAAGCTTTCTTT	CASSQPQGEFPEAFF
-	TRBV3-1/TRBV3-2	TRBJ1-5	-	TGTGCCAGCAGCCAAGATCGGGGGTGGCATCAGCCCCAGCATTTT	CASSQDRGWHQPQHF
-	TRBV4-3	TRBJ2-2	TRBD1	TGCGCCAGCAGCCGTTCAGGGGGCGAGAACACCGGGGAGCTGTTTTTT	CASSRSGGENTGELFF
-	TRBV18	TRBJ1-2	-	TGTGCCAGCTCACCACCGCCAGGGGAAAACTATGGCTACACCTTC	CASSPPPGENYGYTF
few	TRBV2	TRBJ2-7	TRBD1	TGTGCCAGCAGTGAAGCCCGGACAGGGCCGTACTACGAGCAGTACTTC	CASSEARTGPYYEQYF
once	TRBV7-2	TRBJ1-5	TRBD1	TGTGCCAGCAAATTAATGACAGGGGGGGTTGGACAGCCCCAGCATTTT	CASKLMTGGVGQPQHF
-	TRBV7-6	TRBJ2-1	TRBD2	TGTGCCAGCAGCCCTGCCCGGACTAGCGGGAGGGCCGGTGAGCAGTTCTTC	CASSPARTSGRAGEQFF
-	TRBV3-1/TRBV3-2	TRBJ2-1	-	TGTGCCAGCAGCCGAATAAGGGGGAATGAGCAGTTCTTC	CASSRIRGNEQFF
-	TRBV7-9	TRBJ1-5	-	TGTGCCAGCAGCCCAAACTACAATCAGCCCCAGCATTTT	CASSPNYNQPQHF